A single TCR beta chain is shown here with its context. With a much larger clone just one base away, this may be a read error. The sample comes from a study of T-cell reconstitution after alpha-beta-depleted transplantation in children. CDR1 is SGHDT, CDR2 YYEEEE, per germline. Losses at the gene ends were 7 bases for V and 0 bases for J; bases not matched to a gene: 9. The CDR3 has 16 amino acids. It was with unique molecular identifiers that the TCRbeta library was prepared. TCRdb re-called the PCR reads through MiXCR, storing one row per CDR3 protein. The repertoire includes roughly 200,000 distinct CDR3 sequences, 13% to 15% of them detected once, and about 13% sits in the top ten.

The sequence was obtained from a human donor who donated a stem cell graft to a child with acute lymphoblastic leukemia. The chain is built from TRBV5-6 and TRBJ2-3; 9 bases line up with TRBD2. The sequences come from PBMCs from the stem cell graft donor, collected from the stem cell graft. The CDR3 spells CASWVPAGGSTDTQYF. CDR3 coding DNA: TGTGCCAGCTGGGTACCAGCGGGAGGAAGCACAGATACGCAGTATTTT.